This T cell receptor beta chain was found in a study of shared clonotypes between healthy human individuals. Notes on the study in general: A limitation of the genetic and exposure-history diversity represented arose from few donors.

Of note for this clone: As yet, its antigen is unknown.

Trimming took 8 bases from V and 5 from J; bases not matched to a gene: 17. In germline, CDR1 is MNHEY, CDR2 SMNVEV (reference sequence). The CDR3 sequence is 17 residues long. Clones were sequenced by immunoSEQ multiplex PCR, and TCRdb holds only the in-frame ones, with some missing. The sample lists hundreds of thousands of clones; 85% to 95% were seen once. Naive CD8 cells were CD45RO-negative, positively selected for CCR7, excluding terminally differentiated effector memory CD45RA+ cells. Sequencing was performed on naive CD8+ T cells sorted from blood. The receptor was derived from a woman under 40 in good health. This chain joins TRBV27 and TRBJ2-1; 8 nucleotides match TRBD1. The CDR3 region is CASGLSYGTGSNNEQFF. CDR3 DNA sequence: TGTGCCAGCGGCCTTTCTTACGGGACAGGTTCTAACAATGAGCAGTTCTTC.